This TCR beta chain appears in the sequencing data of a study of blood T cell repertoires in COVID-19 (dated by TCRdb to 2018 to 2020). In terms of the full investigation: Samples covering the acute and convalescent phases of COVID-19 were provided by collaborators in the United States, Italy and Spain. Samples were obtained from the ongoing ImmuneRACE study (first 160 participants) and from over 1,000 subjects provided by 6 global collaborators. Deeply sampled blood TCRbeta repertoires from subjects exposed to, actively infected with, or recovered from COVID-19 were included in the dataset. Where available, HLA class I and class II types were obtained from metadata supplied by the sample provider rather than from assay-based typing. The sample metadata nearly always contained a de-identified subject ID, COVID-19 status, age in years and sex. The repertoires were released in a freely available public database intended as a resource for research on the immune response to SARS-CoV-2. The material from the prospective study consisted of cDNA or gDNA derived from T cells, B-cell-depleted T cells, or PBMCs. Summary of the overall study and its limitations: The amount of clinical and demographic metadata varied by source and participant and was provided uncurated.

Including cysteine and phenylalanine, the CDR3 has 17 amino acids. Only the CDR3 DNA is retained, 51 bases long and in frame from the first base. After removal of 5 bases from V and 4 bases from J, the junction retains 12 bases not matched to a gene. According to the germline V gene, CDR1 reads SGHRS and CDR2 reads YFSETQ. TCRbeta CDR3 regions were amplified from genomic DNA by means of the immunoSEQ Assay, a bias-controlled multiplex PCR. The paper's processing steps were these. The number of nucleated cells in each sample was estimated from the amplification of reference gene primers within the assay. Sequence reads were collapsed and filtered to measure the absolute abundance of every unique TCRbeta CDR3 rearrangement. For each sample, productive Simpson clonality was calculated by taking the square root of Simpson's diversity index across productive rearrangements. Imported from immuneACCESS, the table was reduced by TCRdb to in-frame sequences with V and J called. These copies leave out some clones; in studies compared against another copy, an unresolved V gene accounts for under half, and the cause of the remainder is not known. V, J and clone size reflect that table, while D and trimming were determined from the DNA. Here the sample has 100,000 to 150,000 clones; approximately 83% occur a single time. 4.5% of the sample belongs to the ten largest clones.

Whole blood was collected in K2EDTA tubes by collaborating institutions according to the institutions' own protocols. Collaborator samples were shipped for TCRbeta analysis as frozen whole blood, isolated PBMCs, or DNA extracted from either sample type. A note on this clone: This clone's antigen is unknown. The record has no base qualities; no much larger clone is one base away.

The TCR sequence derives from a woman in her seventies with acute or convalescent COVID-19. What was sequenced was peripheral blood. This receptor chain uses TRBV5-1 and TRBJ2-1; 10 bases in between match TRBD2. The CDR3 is CASRRGGFSGGYNEQFF. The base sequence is TGCGCCAGCAGACGCGGAGGGTTTAGCGGGGGGTACAATGAGCAGTTCTTC.